This T cell receptor beta chain was recovered during a study of STAT3 mutations in large granular lymphocyte leukemia. Some clones are missing from TCRdb's copy, which holds only in-frame ones; the method was immunoSEQ multiplex PCR. The sample holds 10,000 to 15,000 clones, 88% seen once. Study conclusions and caveats: In T-cell large granular lymphocyte leukemia, about half of patients showed multiple immunodominant subclonotypes. All newly emerging clones after therapy were STAT3 wild type.

As concerns this clone: Its antigen remains unknown.

Sequences were obtained from PBMCs. The clonotype originates from a human donor with T large granular lymphocyte leukemia. Some clones in this sample may be carry-over from other donors' samples.

CDR3 loop: CASSLVGGTGEADTQYF. CDR3 DNA sequence: TGTGCCAGCAGCTTAGTCGGGGGAACAGGGGAGGCAGATACGCAGTATTTT. The rearrangement links TRBV11-2 to TRBJ2-3, with a tentative D call TRBD1 (7 bases). V gave up 1 base and J gave up 4 bases, with 18 bases separating them. Germline CDR1 and CDR2: SGHAT and FQNNGV. The CDR3 is 17 amino acids.